The present entry profiles one TCR beta chain with its context. The antigen is unknown. These data come from a study of glioma-infiltrating T cells. Notes on the study in general: Gliomas, especially low-grade, showed above-expected tissue-blood divergence; non-neoplastic patients showed below. Very few CDR3 sequences were shared between tissue and blood.

The iRepertoire nested amplicon-rescue multiplex PCR amplified TCR alpha and beta CDR3s from RNA. In TCRdb, the multiplex PCR reads were re-called with MiXCR into one record per CDR3 protein. The table lists 90,000 to 100,000 distinct CDR3 sequences, roughly 40% of them singletons. The source is a human donor with low-grade glioma or glioblastoma, undergoing nonglioma brain surgery, or in good health (not recorded which). The sequenced material came from glioma tissue, nonneoplastic brain tissue, or PBMCs (not recorded which).

The CDR3: CASSRDKLKYEQYF. In DNA form, the CDR3 reads TGTGCCAGTAGTCGGGACAAATTAAAATACGAGCAGTACTTC. This chain links TRBV19 with TRBJ2-7; D is perhaps TRBD1 (6 bases). There are 14 residues in the CDR3. V was shortened by 5 bases and J by 4 bases, with 15 bases between the two germline ends. Germline V gene data show CDR1 as LNHDA and CDR2 as SQIVND (reference sequence).